This T cell receptor (beta chain) was identified during a study of PD-1 blockade in mismatch repair-deficient tumors (dated by TCRdb to the late 2010s). Notes on the research overall: Between late 2013 and September 2016, the trial enrolled about 93 consecutive patients with 12 mismatch repair-deficient cancer types, every one of whom had been previously treated and was progressing. Deep sequencing of TCR CDR3 regions was used to track tumor-associated T cell clones in peripheral blood of patients responding to PD-1 blockade.

V was cut back by 5 bases and J by 2 bases, leaving a gap of 13 bases between them. For CDR1 and CDR2, the germline V gene lists SGDLS and YYNGEE. From the cysteine through the phenylalanine, the CDR3 covers 15 amino acids. Only CDR3 DNA remains: 45 bases, in frame from the first base. For every enrolled patient, mismatch repair deficiency was confirmed by either polymerase chain reaction or immunohistochemistry. TCR sequencing was performed for a few patients who responded to pembrolizumab therapy. The phase II trial prospectively tested pembrolizumab PD-1 blockade in advanced mismatch repair-deficient cancers regardless of tissue of origin. Peripheral blood T cell samples were collected serially, before PD-1 blockade began and at several time points afterward. Blood sampling time points were reported as weeks after the first dose of pembrolizumab. The paper's findings and limits, for the study overall: Tumor-resident clones, often undetectable in blood before treatment, expanded rapidly after pembrolizumab and then contracted, generally before radiologic responses.

Receptor amplification or capture employed the immunoSEQ multiplex PCR assay. Here the immuneACCESS table is served through TCRdb, limited to in-frame sequences with V and J called. Missing clones are a known gap in these copies; in checked studies unresolved V genes cover under half, and the rest lacks a known reason. The sample table holds just under 80,000 clones, of which 80% to 90% were seen once. Roughly 6% of the sample is in the top ten clones. About this clone itself: No cognate antigen has been identified for it. Base qualities are not recorded, but no much larger clone differs from it by a single base. The same CDR3 also results from other DNA sequences found in this sample.

The TCR was taken from an adult with mismatch repair-deficient cancer. Sequences were derived from peripheral blood, sampled 44 weeks after starting pembrolizumab. The chain links TRBV9 with TRBJ2-2; a weak D assignment points to TRBD2 (6 bases agree). The sequenced DNA is TGTGCCAGCAGTGGGAGGCAGGGTAACACCGGGGAGCTGTTTTTT. Its product reads: CASSGRQGNTGELFF.